In this sample, the clone carrying this T cell receptor beta chain turned up once. Random hexamers were used to reverse transcribe the RNA input (about 0.5 to 1 ug). TCRdb reprocessed the immunoSEQ multiplex PCR reads with MiXCR, giving one entry per CDR3 protein. The sample contains 150,000 to 160,000 distinct CDR3 sequences, 95% to 96% of which appear only once. Sequencing of TCR beta drew on CD8+ and CD4+ T cells from blood. TEMRA cells underwent FACS enrichment and CD8+ and CD4+ T cells underwent negative isolation. Germline V lookup: CDR1 SGDLS, CDR2 YYNGEE. V shed 1 base and J shed 10 bases, with 6 bases lying between them. CDR3 length: 12 residues. This entry is derived from a study of CD8 T cells in Susac syndrome.

The sequence was obtained from a human donor with multiple sclerosis. The chain recombines TRBV9 with TRBJ1-6; D call uncertain. Source material: CD8+ T cells from PBMCs. CDR3 coding DNA: TGTGCCAGCAGCGTAACGGGGTCACCCCTCCACTTT. The encoded protein is CASSVTGSPLHF.